The 15 T cell receptor beta chains in this list originate from one sample, sequenced in a study of cytomegalovirus exposure and HLA in healthy donors. PCR used 60 Vbeta primers and 13 Jbeta primers. TCRdb keeps only in-frame clones here, not all; method: immunoSEQ multiplex PCR. The profile covers 95,000 to 150,000 clones, with around 80% appearing a single time and approximately 0.22% taken by the ten largest. The sequencing input was PBMCs. The origin of the receptors is a man aged 50-60 years in good health and CMV-seronegative.

The J gene is TRBJ2-2, the V gene TRBV10-2; D ambiguous. The CDR3 has 15 residues. From germline, CDR1 is WSHSY and CDR2 SAAADI. Trimming pared 8 bases from V and 5 bases from J, leaving 18 bases between. CDR3 sequence (DNA): TGCGCCAGCCGCGGCGACCCGGCAGAGACCGGGGAGCTGTTTTTT. As protein: CASRGDPAETGELFF.

This clone was picked up a small number of times. This chain uses TRBV4-3 with TRBJ1-5, with a tentative D call TRBD1 (5 bases). The CDR3 sequence is 17 residues long. Trimming pared 0 bases from V and 4 bases from J, leaving 16 bases between. Per germline, CDR1 LGHNA and CDR2 YSLEER. The CDR3 DNA follows: TGCGCCAGCAGCCAAGATCGATTCGACAGAGGTAATCAGCCCCAGCATTTT. This gives the protein CASSQDRFDRGNQPQHF.

This clone is a singleton in its sample. The chain combines TRBV7-2 with TRBJ2-2; TRBD2 aligns across 10 bases. With V trimmed by 4 bases and J by 6 bases, 2 bases remained unmatched. The length of the CDR3 is 14 residues. Per the germline V gene, CDR1 is SGHTA and CDR2 is FQGNSA. The CDR3 protein is CASSSGLASGELFF. CDR3 bases: TGTGCCAGCAGCTCGGGACTAGCGTCCGGGGAGCTGTTTTTT. Supplemented by reference TRBV7-2 and TRBJ2-2, the full variable domain reads GAGVSQSPSNKVTEKGKDVELRCDPISGHTALYWYRQSLGQGLEFLIYFQGNSAPDKSGLPSDRFSAERTGGSVSTLTIQRTQQEDSAVYLCASSSGLASGELFFGEGSRLTVL.

The V call is TRBV5-4, the J call TRBJ2-1; a weak D match, TRBD1 (6 bases). Germline V gene sequence: CDR1 SGHNT, CDR2 YYREEE (reference sequence). The CDR3 totals 13 residues. Trimming took 2 bases from V and 8 from J, leaving 11 bases between them. The CDR3 protein is CASSLQGRDEQFF. As DNA, the CDR3 is TGTGCCAGCAGCTTACAGGGTAGGGATGAGCAGTTCTTC. The full variable domain, rest sourced from reference TRBV5-4 and TRBJ2-1, is ETGVTQSPTHLIKTRGQQVTLRCSSQSGHNTVSWYQQALGQGPQFIFQYYREEENGRGNFPPRFSGLQFPNYSSELNVNALELDDSALYLCASSLQGRDEQFFGPGTRLTVL.

This clone was picked up one time. The rearrangement uses TRBV4-3 and TRBJ2-5; possibly TRBD2 for D (7 bases). TRBJ2-7 matches the DNA end more closely, so the J call is doubtful. The CDR3 is 15 amino acids. Germline CDR1 and CDR2: LGHNA and YSLEER. CDR3 DNA sequence: TGCGCCAGCAGCCCCGAGCGGGACACTTCCTACGAGCAGTACTTC. It encodes CASSPERDTSYEQYF.

This rearrangement joins TRBV27 to TRBJ1-1; perhaps TRBD1 as D (6 bases). CDR1 MNHEY and CDR2 SMNVEV come from the germline V gene (reference sequence). V lost 3 bases and J 0 bases, leaving 14 bases between the germline ends. The length of the CDR3 is 16 residues. Written as DNA, the CDR3 is TGTGCCAGCAGTTTTGTCCCAGGGGCATTGAACACTGAAGCTTTCTTT. Translating it yields CASSFVPGALNTEAFF.

V and J are TRBV19 and TRBJ2-2; unclear D gene. Trimming stripped 8 bases from V and 6 bases from J, with 4 bases between. Germline V gene data show CDR1 as LNHDA and CDR2 as SQIVND (reference sequence). This CDR3 has 10 residues. CDR3 sequence (DNA): TGTGCCAGTGGCCCCGGGGAGCTGTTTTTT. This sequence encodes CASGPGELFF.

V usage is TRBV19 and J usage is TRBJ1-1; TRBD1 agrees at 7 bases. The CDR3 has 15 amino acids. The J segment lost 3 bases and the V segment lost 2 bases, leaving 6 bases of the junction unmatched. Looked up from germline, CDR1 is LNHDA and CDR2 is SQIVND (reference sequence). The CDR3: CASSIQTGSDTEAFF. The CDR3 region has the DNA TGTGCCAGTAGTATACAGACAGGGTCGGACACTGAAGCTTTCTTT.

This chain joins TRBV11-2 and TRBJ1-5, with D possibly being TRBD1 (6 bases). V lost 2 bases to trimming and J lost 1 base, with 9 bases between them. Germline V gene sequence: CDR1 SGHAT, CDR2 FQNNGV. The CDR3 sequence is 15 residues long. CDR3 DNA sequence: TGTGCCAGCAGCTTAAGCAGGGGAAGCAATCAGCCCCAGCATTTT. This encodes CASSLSRGSNQPQHF.

The count of this clone is one. The rearrangement joins TRBV7-2 to TRBJ2-7; the D is unclear. CDR3 length: 15 amino acids. Germline assignment: CDR1 SGHTA and CDR2 FQGNSA. Between the trimmed V and J ends, which lost 1 base and 5 bases, there was a span of 15 bases. This chain's CDR3 is CASSLVPGALHEQYF. The CDR3, as DNA: TGTGCCAGCAGCTTAGTTCCAGGCGCCCTGCACGAGCAGTACTTC.

The V call is TRBV5-1, the J call TRBJ2-5, with D possibly being TRBD2 (6 bases). Germline V gene sequence: CDR1 SGHRS, CDR2 YFSETQ. Deletions cut 6 bases from V and 5 bases from J, with 14 bases between. The CDR3 extends over 13 amino acids. The CDR3, as DNA: TGCGCCAGCACGGGCCTAGCGCTCGAGACCCAGTACTTC. It codes for CASTGLALETQYF.

The chain joins TRBV25-1 to TRBJ2-7; 11 positions agree with TRBD1. Germline V gene sequence: CDR1 MGHDK, CDR2 SYGVNS. The CDR3 is 17 amino acids. Trimming removed 6 bases from V and 3 bases from J; junction bases left unmatched: 13. The CDR3 nucleotides are TGTGCCAGCAGCCGGACAGGGGGCCCACCCATTAACTACGAGCAGTACTTC. Encoded protein: CASSRTGGPPINYEQYF.

The chain carries TRBV6-5 and TRBJ1-3, with D possibly matching TRBD1 (5 bases). Germline V lookup: CDR1 MNHEY, CDR2 SVGAGI. The CDR3 length is 14 residues. V lost 2 bases, J lost 6 bases, and 11 bases lay in between. The CDR3 DNA reads TGTGCCAGCAGTTACCGGACAACTGAAAACACCATATATTTT. Its translation: CASSYRTTENTIYF.

The genes are TRBV2 and TRBJ2-5; TRBD2 matches 9 bases. CDR1 is SNHLY and CDR2 is FYNNEI in the germline V gene. J gave up 4 bases and V 5 bases, and 8 bases lay outside the gene matches. CDR3 length: 15 amino acids. Here the CDR3 reads CASSSSGGRGETQYF. The DNA of the CDR3 is TGTGCCAGCAGTAGTAGCGGGGGTCGAGGAGAGACCCAGTACTTC. The full variable domain, with the rest looked up from reference TRBV2 and TRBJ2-5, is EPEVTQTPSHQVTQMGQEVILRCVPISNHLYFYWYRQILGQKVEFLVSFYNNEISEKSEIFDDQFSVERPDGSNFTLKIRSTKLEDSAMYFCASSSSGGRGETQYFGPGTRLLVL.

This chain joins TRBV6-5 and TRBJ1-3; D ambiguous. This CDR3 contains 16 residues. The germline gives CDR1 MNHEY, CDR2 SVGAGI. V was clipped by 0 bases and J by 0 bases, with 9 bases between them. The CDR3 reads CASSYSRLRSGNTIYF. CDR3 DNA sequence: TGTGCCAGCAGTTACTCGAGGCTCCGCTCTGGAAACACCATATATTTT.